This entry features one T cell receptor (beta chain) sequence. This sample was taken from a study of blood T cell repertoires in COVID-19. Assay used: immunoSEQ multiplex PCR; TCRdb lists only in-frame clones, some missing. Among roughly 290,000 clones, 90% were seen once, and the ten largest hold approximately 7.5%. The CDR3 contains 16 residues. V shed 3 bases, J shed 4 bases, and the junction held 4 bases outside the gene matches. CDR1 is KGHSH and CDR2 is LQKENI in the germline V gene. This receptor was taken from a woman in her twenties or thirties with COVID-19, enrolled during active disease. V and J are TRBV18 and TRBJ2-1; 12 nucleotides line up with TRBD2. The sample consisted of peripheral blood. The CDR3 loop is CASSPTTSGSYNEQFF. As DNA, the CDR3 is TGTGCCAGCTCACCGACGACTAGCGGGAGTTACAATGAGCAGTTCTTC.